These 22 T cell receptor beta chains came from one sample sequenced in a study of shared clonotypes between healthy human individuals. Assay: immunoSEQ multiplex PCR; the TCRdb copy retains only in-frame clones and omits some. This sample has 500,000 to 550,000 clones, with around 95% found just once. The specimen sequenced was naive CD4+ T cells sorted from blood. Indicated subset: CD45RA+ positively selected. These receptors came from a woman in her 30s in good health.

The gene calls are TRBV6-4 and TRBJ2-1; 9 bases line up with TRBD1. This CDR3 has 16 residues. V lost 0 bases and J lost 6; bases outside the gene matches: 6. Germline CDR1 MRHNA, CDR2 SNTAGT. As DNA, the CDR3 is TGTGCCAGCAGTGACTCGATAGGGACAGGGCGCAATGAGCAGTTCTTC. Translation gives CASSDSIGTGRNEQFF.

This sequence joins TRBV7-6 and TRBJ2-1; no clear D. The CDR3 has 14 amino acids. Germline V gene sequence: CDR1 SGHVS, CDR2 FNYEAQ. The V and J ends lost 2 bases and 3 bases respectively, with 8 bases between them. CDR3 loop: CASSLQGSYNEQFF. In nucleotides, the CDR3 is TGTGCCAGCAGCTTACAAGGCAGCTACAATGAGCAGTTCTTC.

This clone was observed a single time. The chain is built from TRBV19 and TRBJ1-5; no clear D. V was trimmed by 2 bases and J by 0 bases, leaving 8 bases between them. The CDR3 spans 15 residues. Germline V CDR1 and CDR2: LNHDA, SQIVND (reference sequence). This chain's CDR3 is CASSIISGSNQPQHF. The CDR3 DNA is TGTGCCAGTAGTATAATTTCCGGTAGCAATCAGCCCCAGCATTTT. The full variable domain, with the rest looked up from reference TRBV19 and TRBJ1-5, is DGGITQSPKYLFRKEGQNVTLSCEQNLNHDAMYWYRQDPGQGLRLIYYSQIVNDFQKGDIAEGYSVSREKKESFPLTVTSAQKNPTAFYLCASSIISGSNQPQHFGDGTRLSIL.

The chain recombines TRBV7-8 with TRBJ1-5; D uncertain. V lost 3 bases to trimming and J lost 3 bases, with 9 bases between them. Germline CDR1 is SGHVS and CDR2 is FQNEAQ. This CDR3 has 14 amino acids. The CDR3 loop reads CASSLYMDNQPQHF. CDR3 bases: TGTGCCAGCAGCTTGTACATGGACAATCAGCCCCAGCATTTT.

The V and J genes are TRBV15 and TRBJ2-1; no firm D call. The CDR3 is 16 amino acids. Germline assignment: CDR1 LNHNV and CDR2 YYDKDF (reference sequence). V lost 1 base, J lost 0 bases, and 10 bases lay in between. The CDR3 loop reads CATSRAISSSYNEQFF. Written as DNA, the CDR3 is TGTGCCACCAGCAGAGCAATCAGCAGCTCCTACAATGAGCAGTTCTTC.

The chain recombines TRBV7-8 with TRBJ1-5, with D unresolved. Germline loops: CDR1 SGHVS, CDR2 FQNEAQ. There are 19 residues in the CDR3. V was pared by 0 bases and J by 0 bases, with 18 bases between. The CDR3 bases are TGTGCCAGCAGCTTAGCGGCACACAGTAGCTCTTATAGCAATCAGCCCCAGCATTTT. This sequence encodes CASSLAAHSSSYSNQPQHF.

The CDR3 protein is CASRTGQGSDTQYF. CDR3 sequence (DNA): TGTGCCAGCAGGACGGGACAGGGGTCAGATACGCAGTATTTT. V is TRBV6-5 and J is TRBJ2-3; 10 bases match TRBD1. Per germline, CDR1 MNHEY and CDR2 SVGAGI. This CDR3 comprises 14 residues. V was clipped by 6 bases and J by 4 bases; unmatched bases: 4.

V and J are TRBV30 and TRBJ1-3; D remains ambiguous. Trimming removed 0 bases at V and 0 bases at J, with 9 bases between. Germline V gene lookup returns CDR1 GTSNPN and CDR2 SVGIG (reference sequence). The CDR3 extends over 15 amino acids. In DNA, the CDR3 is TGTGCCTGGAGTGTAACTGACGGCTCTGGAAACACCATATATTTT. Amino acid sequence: CAWSVTDGSGNTIYF. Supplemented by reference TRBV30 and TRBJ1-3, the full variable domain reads SQTIHQWPATLVQPVGSPLSLECTVEGTSNPNLYWYRQAAGRGLQLLFYSVGIGQISSEVPQNLSASRPQDRQFILSSKKLLLSDSGFYLCAWSVTDGSGNTIYFGEGSWLTVV.

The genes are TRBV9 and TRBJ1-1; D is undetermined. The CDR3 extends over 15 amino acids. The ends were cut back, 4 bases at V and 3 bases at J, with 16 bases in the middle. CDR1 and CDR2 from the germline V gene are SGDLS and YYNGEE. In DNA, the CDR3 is TGTGCCAGCAGCTCGACCGGGCTGAGGGACACTGAAGCTTTCTTT. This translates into CASSSTGLRDTEAFF.

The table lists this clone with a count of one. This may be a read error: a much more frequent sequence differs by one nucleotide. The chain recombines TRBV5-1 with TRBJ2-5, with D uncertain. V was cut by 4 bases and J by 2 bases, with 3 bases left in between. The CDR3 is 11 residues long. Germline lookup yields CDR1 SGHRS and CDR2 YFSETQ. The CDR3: CASSVQETQYF. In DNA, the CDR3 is TGCGCCAGCAGCGTTCAAGAGACCCAGTACTTC.

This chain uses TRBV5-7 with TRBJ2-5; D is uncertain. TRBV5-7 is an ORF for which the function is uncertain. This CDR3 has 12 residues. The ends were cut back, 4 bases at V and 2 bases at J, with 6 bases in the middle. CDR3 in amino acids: CASSRRQETQYF. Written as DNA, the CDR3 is TGTGCCAGCAGCAGACGACAAGAGACCCAGTACTTC.

CDR3 sequence reads: CASSFSSTYNEQFF. CDR3 coding DNA: TGCGCCAGCAGCTTCTCCAGTACCTACAATGAGCAGTTCTTC. The chain links TRBV5-1 to TRBJ2-1; unclear D gene. CDR3 length equals 14 residues. The germline V and J ends were trimmed by 2 bases and 2 bases, with 8 bases remaining between them. Per the germline V gene, CDR1 is SGHRS and CDR2 is YFSETQ.

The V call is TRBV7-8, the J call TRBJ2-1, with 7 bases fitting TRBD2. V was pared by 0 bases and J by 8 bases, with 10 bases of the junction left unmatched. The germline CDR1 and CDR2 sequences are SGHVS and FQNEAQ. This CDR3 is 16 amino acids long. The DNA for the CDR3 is TGTGCCAGCAGCTTAGCAGTGGGGGGGTCCCTCGATGAGCAGTTCTTC. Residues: CASSLAVGGSLDEQFF.

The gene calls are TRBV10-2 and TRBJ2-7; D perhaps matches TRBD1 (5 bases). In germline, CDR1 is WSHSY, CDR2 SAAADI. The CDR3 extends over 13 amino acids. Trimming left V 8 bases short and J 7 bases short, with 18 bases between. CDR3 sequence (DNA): TGCGCCAGCCAGGGATCAGAAATGACTGAGCAGTACTTC. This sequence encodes CASQGSEMTEQYF.

CDR3 sequence: CASSVVGGAGANVLTF. The CDR3 DNA reads as TGTGCCAGCAGCGTAGTGGGAGGAGCTGGGGCCAACGTCCTGACTTTC. The genes are TRBV9 and TRBJ2-6; possibly TRBD2 for D (6 bases). The CDR3 runs to 16 residues. Germline CDR1 and CDR2: SGDLS and YYNGEE. V was clipped by 0 bases and J by 2 bases, with 9 bases between them.

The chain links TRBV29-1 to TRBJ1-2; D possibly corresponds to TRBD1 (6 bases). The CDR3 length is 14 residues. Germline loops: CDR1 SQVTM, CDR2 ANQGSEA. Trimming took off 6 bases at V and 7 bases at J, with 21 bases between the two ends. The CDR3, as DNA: TGCAGCGTGGGACACGCTAACCTGGGAGCTGGCTACACCTTC. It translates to CSVGHANLGAGYTF.

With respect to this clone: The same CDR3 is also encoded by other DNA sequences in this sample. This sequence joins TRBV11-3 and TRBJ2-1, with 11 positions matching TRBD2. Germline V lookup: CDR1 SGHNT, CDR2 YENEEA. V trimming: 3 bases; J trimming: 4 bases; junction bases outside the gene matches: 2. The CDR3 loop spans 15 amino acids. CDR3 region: CASSFGLAGYNEQFF. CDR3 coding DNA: TGTGCCAGCAGCTTTGGACTAGCGGGTTACAATGAGCAGTTCTTC. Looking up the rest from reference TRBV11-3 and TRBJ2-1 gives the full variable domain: EAGVVQSPRYKIIEKKQPVAFWCNPISGHNTLYWYLQNLGQGPELLIRYENEEAVDDSQLPKDRFSAERLKGVDSTLKIQPAELGDSAVYLCASSFGLAGYNEQFFGPGTRLTVL.

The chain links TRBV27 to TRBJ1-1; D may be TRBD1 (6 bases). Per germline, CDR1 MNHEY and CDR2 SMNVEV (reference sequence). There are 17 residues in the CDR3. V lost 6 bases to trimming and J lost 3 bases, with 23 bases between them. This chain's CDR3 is CASRADTGNHAHTEAFF. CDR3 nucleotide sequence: TGTGCCAGCAGGGCAGATACAGGGAACCATGCACACACTGAAGCTTTCTTT.

CDR3 amino acids: CASTHRWNTEAFF. The CDR3, as DNA: TGTGCCAGCACCCATAGGTGGAACACTGAAGCTTTCTTT. The chain uses TRBV27 and TRBJ1-1; D gene unclear. CDR3 length equals 13 residues. The ends were cut back, 7 bases at V and 1 base at J, with 10 bases in the middle. Germline assignment: CDR1 MNHEY and CDR2 SMNVEV (reference sequence).

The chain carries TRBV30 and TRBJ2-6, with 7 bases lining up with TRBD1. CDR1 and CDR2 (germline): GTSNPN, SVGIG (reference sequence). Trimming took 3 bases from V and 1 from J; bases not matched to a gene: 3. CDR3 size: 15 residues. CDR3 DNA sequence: TGTGCCTGGAGAAACAGGGGTTCTGGGGCCAACGTCCTGACTTTC. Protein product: CAWRNRGSGANVLTF.

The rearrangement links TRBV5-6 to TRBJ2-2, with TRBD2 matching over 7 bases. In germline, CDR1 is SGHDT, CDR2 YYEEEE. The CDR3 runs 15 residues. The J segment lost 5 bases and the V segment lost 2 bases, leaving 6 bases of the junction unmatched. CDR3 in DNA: TGTGCCAGCAGCTTTCCCGGGAGGCCGACCGGGGAGCTGTTTTTT. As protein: CASSFPGRPTGELFF.

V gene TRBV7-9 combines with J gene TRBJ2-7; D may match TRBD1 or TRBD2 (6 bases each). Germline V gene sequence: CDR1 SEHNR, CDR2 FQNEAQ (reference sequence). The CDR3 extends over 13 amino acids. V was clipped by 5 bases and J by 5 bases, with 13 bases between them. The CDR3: CASSHEGGDEQYF. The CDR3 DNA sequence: TGTGCCAGCAGCCACGAGGGGGGCGACGAGCAGTACTTC. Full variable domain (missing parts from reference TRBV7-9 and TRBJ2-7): DTGVSQNPRHKITKRGQNVTFRCDPISEHNRLYWYRQTLGQGPEFLTYFQNEAQLEKSRLLSDRFSAERPKGSFSTLEIQRTEQGDSAMYLCASSHEGGDEQYFGPGTRLTVT.